This TCR beta chain was documented in a study of cytomegalovirus exposure and HLA in healthy donors (dated by TCRdb to 2016 to 2017). About the full investigation: The 666 repertoires of the first cohort and the roughly 120 validation repertoires were produced on the same platform, according to a later analysis. The study was designed to test whether signatures of past pathogen exposure could be identified by cataloging public T cell receptors. Along with the 666-subject first cohort, a separate validation cohort of over a hundred different subjects was used. To predict cytomegalovirus infection status, the study combined high-throughput TCR immunosequencing, statistical association of individual TCRs with disease status, and machine learning. Overall study results and their limits: In both the original and validation cohorts, the classifier was reported to diagnose cytomegalovirus status with high specificity and sensitivity. Most TCR sequences were seen in very few donors, while some public TCRs were found in many individuals. A later analysis found that TCRs clustered in the first cohort also tended to co-occur in the 130 or so validation repertoires, with roughly 95% of cluster scores above 0. The validation cohort had no HLA typing available for a later analysis, so co-occurrence within that cohort was assessed over all 110 or so repertoires. According to the authors, the approach could potentially be generalized to other disease states and immunological phenotypes. In the study, about 150 TCR beta chains were listed as associated with cytomegalovirus. A few of the identified cytomegalovirus-associated TCR beta chains were confirmed in vitro to be specific for cytomegalovirus antigens.

The library was made by the immunoSEQ multiplex PCR assay. The study's processing was this. To diagnose cytomegalovirus status from the catalog of TCR beta chain sequences, a statistical classification framework was built. The immuneACCESS repertoire file appears here via TCRdb, limited to in-frame rearrangements. These files lack a portion of the clones; in checked studies, under half of the deficit traces to unresolved V genes, and the cause of the others is not known. The D gene and trimming were derived from the DNA, and the V and J assignments and clone size from that table. The sample data list tens of thousands of clones, and around 94% of these were observed just once. The ten largest clones take up approximately 0.69% of the sample. Note on this clone: No antigen is known for it. Mismatch with germline at one junction end may stem from a read error.

Donors formed part of the validation cohort, which comprised 120 or so subjects and was distinct from the first cohort of 666 subjects. The clonotype originates from a man aged 18-30 years in good health and CMV-seronegative. Specimen: PBMCs.

The CDR3 here reads CASSYSIPGWHF. The DNA is as follows: TGTGCCAGCAGTTACTCGATTCCAGGGTGGCACTTC. This receptor chain uses TRBV6-6 and TRBJ2-4, and possibly TRBD1, on 5 matching bases. The CDR3 spans 12 residues, from the cysteine through the phenylalanine. The sequence is cut down to CDR3 DNA, 36 bases in frame from base 1. Looking up the germline V gene (reference sequence) yields CDR1 MNHNY and CDR2 SVGAGI.